The present T cell receptor beta chain was sequenced within a study of Ad26.COV2.S vaccination and SARS-CoV-2 variants. Libraries were prepared by immunoSEQ multiplex PCR; TCRdb keeps only in-frame clonotypes and omits some of them. Found here are approximately 97,000 clones, around 82% of them singletons; the top ten hold approximately 15%. The V end lost 5 bases, the J end lost 6 bases, and 6 bases lay between the germline ends. The CDR3 has 11 amino acids. The germline CDR1 and CDR2 sequences are SGHVS and FNYEAQ. The sequence came from a human donor who had recovered from COVID-19. The input for sequencing was peripheral blood, taken after recovery from COVID-19. The genes are TRBV7-6 and TRBJ2-3; unclear D gene. In DNA form, the CDR3 reads TGTGCCAGCAGCCTGGCCGATACGCAGTATTTT. The encoded protein is CASSLADTQYF.